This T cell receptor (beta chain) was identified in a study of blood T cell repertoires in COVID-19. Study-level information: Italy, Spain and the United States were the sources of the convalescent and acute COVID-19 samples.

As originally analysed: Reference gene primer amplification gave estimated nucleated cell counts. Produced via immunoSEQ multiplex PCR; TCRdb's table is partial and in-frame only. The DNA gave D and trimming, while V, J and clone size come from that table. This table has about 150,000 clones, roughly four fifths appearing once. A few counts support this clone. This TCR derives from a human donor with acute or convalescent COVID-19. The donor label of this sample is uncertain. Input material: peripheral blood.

CDR3 sequence reads: CASSSGQGEYGYTF. The CDR3 DNA is TGTGCCAGCAGCAGCGGACAGGGGGAGTATGGCTACACCTTC. The genes are TRBV7-2 and TRBJ1-2, with 10 positions matching TRBD1. This CDR3 has 14 amino acids. The germline V gene has CDR1 SGHTA and CDR2 FQGNSA. J gave up 5 bases and V 5 bases, and 5 bases lay outside the gene matches. The full variable domain, completed using reference TRBV7-2 and TRBJ1-2, is GAGVSQSPSNKVTEKGKDVELRCDPISGHTALYWYRQSLGQGLEFLIYFQGNSAPDKSGLPSDRFSAERTGGSVSTLTIQRTQQEDSAVYLCASSSGQGEYGYTFGSGTRLTVV.